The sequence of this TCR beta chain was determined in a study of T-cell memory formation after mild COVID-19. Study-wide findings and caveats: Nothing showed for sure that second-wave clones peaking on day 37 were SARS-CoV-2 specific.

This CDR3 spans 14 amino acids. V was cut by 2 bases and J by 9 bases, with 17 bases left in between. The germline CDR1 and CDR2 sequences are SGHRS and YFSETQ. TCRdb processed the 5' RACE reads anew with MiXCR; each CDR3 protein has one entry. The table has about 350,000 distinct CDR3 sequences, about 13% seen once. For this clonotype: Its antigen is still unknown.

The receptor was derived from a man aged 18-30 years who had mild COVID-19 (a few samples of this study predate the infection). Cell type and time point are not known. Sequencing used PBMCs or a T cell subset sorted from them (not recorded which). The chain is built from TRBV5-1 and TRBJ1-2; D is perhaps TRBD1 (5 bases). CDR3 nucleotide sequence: TGCGCCAGCAGCTTTTCCCGGGACTCCTTAAGCTACACCTTC. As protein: CASSFSRDSLSYTF.